The 6 T cell receptor beta chains below all came from one sample that was sequenced in a study of T-cell memory formation after mild COVID-19. TCRdb redid the calling of the 5' RACE reads with MiXCR, one entry per CDR3 protein. The data hold about 320,000 distinct CDR3 sequences, with around 15% observed a single time. The specimen sequenced was PBMCs or a T cell subset sorted from them (not recorded which). The source is a young man who had mild COVID-19 (a few samples of this study predate the infection). Cell type and time point are not known.

This clonotype was seen many times. V gene TRBV20-1 combines with J gene TRBJ2-3; D ambiguous. In germline, CDR1 is DFQATT, CDR2 SNEGSKA (reference sequence). V lost 7 bases and J 0 bases, leaving 11 bases between the germline ends. The CDR3 sequence is 13 residues long. CDR3 coding DNA: TGCAGTGGTAACGGACCTAGCACAGATACGCAGTATTTT. Translated, it gives CSGNGPSTDTQYF.

This clonotype was counted between two and nine times. The rearrangement links TRBV4-3 to TRBJ1-3; D ambiguous. The CDR3 is made up of 14 amino acids. Germline values: CDR1 LGHNA, CDR2 YSLEER. The germline V and J ends were trimmed by 3 bases and 5 bases, with 11 bases remaining between them. The chain's CDR3 is CASSQDPGRNTIYF. In DNA, the CDR3 is TGCGCCAGCAGCCAGGACCCGGGCCGAAACACCATATATTTT.

The gene calls are TRBV12-3 or TRBV12-4 and TRBJ2-7, with D tentatively TRBD1 (5 bases). The V end was cut by 2 bases, the J end by 7 bases, with 18 bases between. This CDR3 spans 15 amino acids. The CDR3 protein is CASSLKQEIPREQYV. The CDR3 bases are TGTGCCAGCAGTTTAAAACAGGAGATCCCTCGGGAGCAGTACGTC.

The sample holds a few counts of this clonotype. The rearrangement uses TRBV12-3 or TRBV12-4 and TRBJ2-1; possible D gene TRBD2, 7 bases. The CDR3 is 14 amino acids. Trimming pared 5 bases from V and 7 bases from J, leaving 15 bases between. The CDR3 bases are TGTGCCAGCAGTCCCCGCGGGGGCCCGAATGAGCAGTTCTTC. It translates to CASSPRGGPNEQFF.

This chain joins TRBV6-6 and TRBJ2-7, with 7 bases matching TRBD1. The CDR3 runs to 13 residues. V shed 7 bases, J shed 3 bases, and the junction held 6 bases outside the gene matches. Per the germline V gene, CDR1 is MNHNY and CDR2 is SVGAGI (reference sequence). Written as DNA, the CDR3 is TGTGCCAGCACCCCGGGACAGTTCTACGAGCAGTACTTC. Translation gives CASTPGQFYEQYF.

The gene calls are TRBV6-1 and TRBJ1-2; the D gene is possibly TRBD1 (5 bases). The CDR3 is 15 amino acids. CDR1 is MNHNS, CDR2 SASEGT, per germline. The V end was cut by 7 bases, the J end by 2 bases, with 17 bases between. CDR3 nucleotides: TGTGCCAGCAACCGAATAGGGGCCACAAACTATGGCTACACCTTC. This gives the protein CASNRIGATNYGYTF.